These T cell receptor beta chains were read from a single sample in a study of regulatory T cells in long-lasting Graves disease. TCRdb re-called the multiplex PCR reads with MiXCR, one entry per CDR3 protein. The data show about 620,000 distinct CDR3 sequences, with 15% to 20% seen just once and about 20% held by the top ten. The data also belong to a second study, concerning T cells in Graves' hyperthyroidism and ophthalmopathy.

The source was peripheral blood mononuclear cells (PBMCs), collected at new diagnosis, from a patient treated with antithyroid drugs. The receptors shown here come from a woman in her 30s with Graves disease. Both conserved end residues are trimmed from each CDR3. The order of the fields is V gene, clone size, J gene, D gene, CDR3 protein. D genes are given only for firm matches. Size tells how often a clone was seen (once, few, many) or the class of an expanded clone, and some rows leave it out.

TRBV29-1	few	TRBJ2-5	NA	SVEILQETQY
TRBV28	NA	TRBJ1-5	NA	ASRQYKPNQPQH
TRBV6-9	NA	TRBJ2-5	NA	ASSLDYRYQETQY
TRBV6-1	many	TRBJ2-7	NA	ASSSTESRNEQY
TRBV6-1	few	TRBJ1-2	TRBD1	ASRPGTGGNYGYT
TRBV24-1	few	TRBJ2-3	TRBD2	ATSDPSAGRSDTQY
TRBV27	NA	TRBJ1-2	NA	ASRSGSGYT
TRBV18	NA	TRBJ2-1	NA	ASSVLTAGNEQF
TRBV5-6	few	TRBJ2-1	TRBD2	ASSFHSGSSYNEQF
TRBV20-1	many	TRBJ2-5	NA	SALGWQETQY
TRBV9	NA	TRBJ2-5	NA	ASGGNGETQY
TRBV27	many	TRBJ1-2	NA	ASSSWAAGYGYT
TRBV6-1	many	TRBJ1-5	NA	ASSRGLGLSNQPQH
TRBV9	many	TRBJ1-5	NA	ASSVGSAGVQPQH
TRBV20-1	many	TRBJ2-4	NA	SAVAPLGIAKNIQY
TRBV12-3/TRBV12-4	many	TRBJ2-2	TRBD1	ASSYRGSTGELF
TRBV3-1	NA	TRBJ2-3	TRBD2	AGTGTSGGGAQY
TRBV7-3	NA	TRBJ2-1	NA	ASSLTPDGYNEQF
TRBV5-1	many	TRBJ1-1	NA	ASSLAWGGTEAF
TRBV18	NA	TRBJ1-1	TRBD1	ASSLLLDRGRNTEAF
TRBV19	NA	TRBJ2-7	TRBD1	ASSDRTGQGIHEQY
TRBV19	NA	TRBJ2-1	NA	ASSIRFRTTNEQF
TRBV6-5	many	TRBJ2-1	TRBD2	ASSWGLAGTHNEQF
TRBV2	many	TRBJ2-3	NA	ASSDDWAMERS
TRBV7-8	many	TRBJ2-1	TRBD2	ASGLASFSYNEQF
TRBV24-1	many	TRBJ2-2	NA	ATSDPPGRENTGELF
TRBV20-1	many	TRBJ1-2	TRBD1	SARDRRRSPNYGYT
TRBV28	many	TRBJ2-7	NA	ASSPEGAYEQY
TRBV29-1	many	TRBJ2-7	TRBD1	SVDGQGDPYEQY
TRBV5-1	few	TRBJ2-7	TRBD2	ASSLGGSGGQTYEQY
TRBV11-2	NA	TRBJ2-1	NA	ASSLDPGLSSNEQF
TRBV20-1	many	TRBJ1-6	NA	SARDARAME
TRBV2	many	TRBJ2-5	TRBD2	ASGGLAGPQETQY
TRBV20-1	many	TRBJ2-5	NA	SARPSLYQETQY
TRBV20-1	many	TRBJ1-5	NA	SALNRVSNQPQH
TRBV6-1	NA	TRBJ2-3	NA	ASSTSRGGRPDTQY
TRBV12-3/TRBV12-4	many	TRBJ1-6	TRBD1	ASSLQGAFTSPLH
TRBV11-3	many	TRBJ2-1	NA	ASGEAGMDEQF
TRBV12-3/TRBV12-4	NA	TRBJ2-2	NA	ASSFGPTRTNTGELF